The 11 T cell receptor beta chains reported below all come from one sample, sequenced in a study of blood T cell repertoires in COVID-19. TCRdb's copy holds only in-frame clones and misses some; the assay was immunoSEQ multiplex PCR. Among about 160,000 clones listed, around 85% were seen once. What was sequenced was peripheral blood. The receptors shown here come from a human donor with acute or convalescent COVID-19. The donor label of this sample is uncertain.

The chain combines TRBV7-2 with TRBJ1-6; 8 positions match TRBD1. V lost 5 bases to trimming and J lost 5 bases; unmatched junction nucleotides: 11. CDR1 is SGHTA, CDR2 FQGNSA, per germline. This CDR3 contains 17 residues. In DNA form, the CDR3 reads TGTGCCAGCAGCCCTCATGGGACAGGTGGAAATAATTCACCCCTCCACTTT. This encodes CASSPHGTGGNNSPLHF.

CDR3: CASSLVTAQAQYF. The CDR3 coding sequence is TGTGCCAGCAGCTTGGTGACGGCCCAGGCGCAGTATTTT. The genes are TRBV5-6 and TRBJ2-3; D is uncertain. With 0 bases removed from V and 10 bases from J, the gap between germline ends came to 12 bases. CDR3 length equals 13 residues. Germline values: CDR1 SGHDT, CDR2 YYEEEE.

The chain uses TRBV27 and TRBJ2-2, with TRBD2 matching over 8 bases. This CDR3 comprises 20 residues. Per the germline V gene, CDR1 is MNHEY and CDR2 is SMNVEV (reference sequence). V shed 6 bases, J shed 4 bases, and the junction held 22 bases outside the gene matches. CDR3 in amino acids: CASSRDGWRAGGFGTGELFF. The CDR3 DNA reads as TGTGCCAGCAGCCGGGATGGGTGGCGGGCGGGGGGATTCGGCACCGGGGAGCTGTTTTTT.

This sequence joins TRBV28 and TRBJ1-5, with TRBD1 matching over 7 bases. After removal of 4 bases from V and 5 bases from J, the junction contained 5 bases not matched to a gene. This CDR3 comprises 14 residues. Germline V lookup: CDR1 MDHEN, CDR2 SYDVKM. The CDR3 coding sequence is TGTGCCAGCAGTTCTGACAGGGATGATCAGCCCCAGCATTTT. It specifies CASSSDRDDQPQHF.

The rearrangement joins TRBV7-2 to TRBJ1-2; 12 bases line up with TRBD1. Germline-derived CDR1 and CDR2 are SGHTA and FQGNSA. Losses at the gene ends were 2 bases for V and 8 bases for J; bases not matched to a gene: 6. The CDR3 has 15 residues. CDR3 nucleotide sequence: TGTGCCAGCAGCTTACGGGGACAGGGGGCGGGCGGCTACACCTTC. This translates into CASSLRGQGAGGYTF.

This clone was detected a few times. The chain recombines TRBV11-2 with TRBJ1-6; D is ambiguous. V was trimmed by 1 base and J by 15 bases, leaving 10 bases between them. Germline assignment: CDR1 SGHAT and CDR2 FQNNGV. The CDR3 length is 12 residues. This chain's CDR3 is CASSLVENFLHF. CDR3 nucleotides: TGTGCCAGCAGCTTAGTTGAAAACTTCCTCCACTTT.

The CDR3 DNA follows: TGCGCCAGCAGCCAAGTTACAGGGGGCGCTGGGGCCAACGTCCTGACTTTC. Protein: CASSQVTGGAGANVLTF. The chain couples TRBV5-1 to TRBJ2-6, with 9 nucleotides matching TRBD1. J lost 2 bases, V lost 4 bases, and 7 bases had no gene match. Germline loops: CDR1 SGHRS, CDR2 YFSETQ. The CDR3 runs to 17 residues. The variable domain in full, with the rest retrieved from reference TRBV5-1 and TRBJ2-6, is KAGVTQTPRYLIKTRGQQVTLSCSPISGHRSVSWYQQTPGQGLQFLFEYFSETQRNKGNFPGRFSGRQFSNSRSEMNVSTLELGDSALYLCASSQVTGGAGANVLTFGAGSRLTVL.

This chain uses TRBV6-5 with TRBJ1-1; no firm D call. The germline V and J ends were trimmed by 6 bases and 4 bases, with 15 bases remaining between them. Germline V gene sequence: CDR1 MNHEY, CDR2 SVGAGI. This CDR3 region has 14 residues. The CDR3: CASRPISTITEAFF. The CDR3 DNA reads as TGTGCCAGCAGGCCTATTTCTACTATCACTGAAGCTTTCTTT.

This chain links TRBV4-3 with TRBJ1-5, with no clear D. The germline V gene encodes CDR1 LGHNA and CDR2 YSLEER. The CDR3 length is 13 residues. V gave up 0 bases and J gave up 4 bases, with 4 bases separating them. The CDR3 sequence is CASSQDRNQPQHF. The CDR3 coding sequence is TGCGCCAGCAGCCAAGATCGGAATCAGCCCCAGCATTTT.

This chain connects TRBV27 to TRBJ2-5; maybe TRBD1 (6 bases). The V gene lost 3 bases and the J gene lost 5 bases, with 19 bases spanning the gap. Germline V gene data show CDR1 as MNHEY and CDR2 as SMNVEV (reference sequence). There are 16 residues in the CDR3. The CDR3 here is CASSFWRSAGVETQYF. CDR3 nucleotide sequence: TGTGCCAGCAGTTTCTGGCGTTCGGCAGGGGTGGAGACCCAGTACTTC.

This chain uses TRBV24-1 with TRBJ2-1; possible D gene TRBD2, 6 bases. The V end was cut by 5 bases, the J end by 6 bases, with 13 bases between. The CDR3 runs 14 residues. CDR1 and CDR2 (germline): KGHDR, SFDVKD. CDR3: CATSVGGIGNEQFF. The CDR3 DNA is TGTGCCACCAGTGTGGGGGGAATAGGCAATGAGCAGTTCTTC.